This T cell receptor beta chain comes out of a study of spatial heterogeneity in lung cancer. The study's findings and limits: Relative to follow-up, resection was when ubiquitous expanded tumor TCRs appeared more in blood.

This clonotype is medium-sized within its sample. Its antigen remains unknown. Every molecule of TCR cDNA had its own unique molecular identifier. TCRdb reanalysed the 5' RACE reads using MiXCR and keeps one entry per CDR3 protein. The sample yields 25,000 or so distinct CDR3 sequences, approximately 4.6% seen once. Time point of the sample: sample taken at primary tumor resection. 55 to 80 TRACERx patients with early, untreated non-small cell lung cancer donated samples. Sequencing covered unsorted whole RNA taken from tumor, nontumor lung or frozen PBMC. The germline V and J ends were trimmed by 3 bases and 3 bases, with 15 bases remaining between them. Germline CDR1 SGHRS, CDR2 YFSETQ. The CDR3 extends over 15 amino acids.

The rearrangement joins TRBV5-1 to TRBJ1-1, with D possibly being TRBD1 (5 bases). This TCR was recovered from a male donor with early-stage non-small cell lung cancer. The sample was PBMCs, taken at surgery. The CDR3 reads CASSSGALWDTEAFF. As DNA, the CDR3 is TGCGCCAGCAGCTCCGGGGCACTATGGGACACTGAAGCTTTCTTT.